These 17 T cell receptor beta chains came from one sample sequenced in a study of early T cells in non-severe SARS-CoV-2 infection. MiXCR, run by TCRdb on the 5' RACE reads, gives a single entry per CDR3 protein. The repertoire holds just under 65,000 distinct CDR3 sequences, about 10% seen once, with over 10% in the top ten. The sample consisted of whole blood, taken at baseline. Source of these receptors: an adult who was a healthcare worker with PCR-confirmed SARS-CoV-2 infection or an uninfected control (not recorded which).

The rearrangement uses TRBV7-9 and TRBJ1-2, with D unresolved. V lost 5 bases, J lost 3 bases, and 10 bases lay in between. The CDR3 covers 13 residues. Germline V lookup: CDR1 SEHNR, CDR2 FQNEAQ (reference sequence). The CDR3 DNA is TGTGCCAGCAGCGACCTTGGAGACTATGGCTACACCTTC. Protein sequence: CASSDLGDYGYTF. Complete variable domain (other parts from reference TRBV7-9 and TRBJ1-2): DTGVSQNPRHKITKRGQNVTFRCDPISEHNRLYWYRQTLGQGPEFLTYFQNEAQLEKSRLLSDRFSAERPKGSFSTLEIQRTEQGDSAMYLCASSDLGDYGYTFGSGTRLTVV.

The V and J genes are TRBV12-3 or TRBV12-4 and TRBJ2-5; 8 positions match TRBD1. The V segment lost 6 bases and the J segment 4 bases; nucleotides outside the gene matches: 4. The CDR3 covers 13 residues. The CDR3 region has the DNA TGTGCCAGCAGCAGGGACAGGAGAGAGACCCAGTACTTC. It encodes CASSRDRRETQYF.

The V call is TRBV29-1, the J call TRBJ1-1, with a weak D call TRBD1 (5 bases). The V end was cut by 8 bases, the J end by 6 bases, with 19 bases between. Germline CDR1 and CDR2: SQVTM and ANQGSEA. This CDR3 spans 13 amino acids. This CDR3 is CSIYELGDAEAFF. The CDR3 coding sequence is TGCAGCATTTACGAATTAGGGGACGCTGAAGCTTTCTTT.

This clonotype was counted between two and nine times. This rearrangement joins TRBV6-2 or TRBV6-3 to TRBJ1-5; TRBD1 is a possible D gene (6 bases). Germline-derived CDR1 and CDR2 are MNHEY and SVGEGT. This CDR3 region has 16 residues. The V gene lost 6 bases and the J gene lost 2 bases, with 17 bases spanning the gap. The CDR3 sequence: CASRPFWGAGNQPQHF. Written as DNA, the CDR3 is TGTGCCAGCAGGCCCTTTTGGGGGGCAGGCAATCAGCCCCAGCATTTT.

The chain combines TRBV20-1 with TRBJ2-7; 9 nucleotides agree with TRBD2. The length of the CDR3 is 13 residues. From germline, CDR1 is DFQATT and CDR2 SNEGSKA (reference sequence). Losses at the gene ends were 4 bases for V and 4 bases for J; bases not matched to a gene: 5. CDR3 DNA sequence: TGCAGTGCTAAAACGCTAGCGGGATACGAGCAGTACTTC. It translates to CSAKTLAGYEQYF.

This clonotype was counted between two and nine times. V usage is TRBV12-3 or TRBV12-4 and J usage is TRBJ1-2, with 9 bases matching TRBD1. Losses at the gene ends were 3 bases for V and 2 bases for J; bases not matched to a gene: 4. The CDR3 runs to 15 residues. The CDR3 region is CASSFHGTGNYGYTF. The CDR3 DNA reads TGTGCCAGCAGTTTCCACGGGACAGGGAACTATGGCTACACCTTC.

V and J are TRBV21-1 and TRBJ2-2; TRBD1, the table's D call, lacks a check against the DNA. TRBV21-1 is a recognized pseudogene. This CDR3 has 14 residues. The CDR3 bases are TGTGCCAGCAGACCACAGGGGAGAACCGGGGAGCTGTTTTTT. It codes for CASRPQGRTGELFF.

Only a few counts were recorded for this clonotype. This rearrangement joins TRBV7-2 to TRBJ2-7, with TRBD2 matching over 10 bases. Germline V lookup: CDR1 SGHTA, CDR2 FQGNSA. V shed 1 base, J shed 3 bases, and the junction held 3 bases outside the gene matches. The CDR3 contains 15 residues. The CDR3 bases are TGTGCCAGCAGCTTAGTGGCTAGCGGGGGCTACGAGCAGTACTTC. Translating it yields CASSLVASGGYEQYF.

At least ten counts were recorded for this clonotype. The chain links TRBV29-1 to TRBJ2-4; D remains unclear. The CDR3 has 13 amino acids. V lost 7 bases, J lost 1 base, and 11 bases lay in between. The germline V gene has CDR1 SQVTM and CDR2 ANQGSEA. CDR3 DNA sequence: TGCAGCGCAGTCGACATCGCCAAAAACATTCAGTACTTC. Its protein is CSAVDIAKNIQYF.

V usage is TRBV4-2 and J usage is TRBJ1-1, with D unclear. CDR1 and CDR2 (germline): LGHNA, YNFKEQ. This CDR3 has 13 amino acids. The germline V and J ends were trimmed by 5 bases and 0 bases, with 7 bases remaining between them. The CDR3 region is CASSSKMNTEAFF. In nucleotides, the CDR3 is TGTGCCAGCAGCTCGAAGATGAACACTGAAGCTTTCTTT.

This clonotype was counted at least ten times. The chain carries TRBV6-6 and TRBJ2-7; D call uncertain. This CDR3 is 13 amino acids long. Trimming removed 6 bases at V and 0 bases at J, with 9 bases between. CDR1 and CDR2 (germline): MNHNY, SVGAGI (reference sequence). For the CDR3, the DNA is TGTGCCAGCAGCCCGGGCGTCTCCTACGAGCAGTACTTC. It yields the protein CASSPGVSYEQYF.

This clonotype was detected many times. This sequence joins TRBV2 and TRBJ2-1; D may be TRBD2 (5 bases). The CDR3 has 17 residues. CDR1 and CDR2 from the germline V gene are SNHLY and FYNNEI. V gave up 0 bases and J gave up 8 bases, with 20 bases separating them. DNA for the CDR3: TGTGCCAGCAGTGAAGCGCGCACGGGAATTGCTGGGGATGAGCAGTTCTTC. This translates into CASSEARTGIAGDEQFF.

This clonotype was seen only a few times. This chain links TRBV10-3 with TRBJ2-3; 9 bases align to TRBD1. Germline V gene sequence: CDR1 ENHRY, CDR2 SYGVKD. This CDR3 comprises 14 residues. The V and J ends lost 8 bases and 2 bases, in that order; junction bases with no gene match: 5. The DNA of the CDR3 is TGTGCCATCGGAGACAGGGGGGTCACAGATACGCAGTATTTT. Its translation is CAIGDRGVTDTQYF.

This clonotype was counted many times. The CDR3 DNA is TGTGCCAGCGAAGGCAGAAAAGAGACCCAGTACTTC. Protein product: CASEGRKETQYF. The V call is TRBV7-9, the J call TRBJ2-5, with unresolved D. Germline V gene lookup returns CDR1 SEHNR and CDR2 FQNEAQ (reference sequence). The CDR3 is 12 amino acids. V was pared by 8 bases and J by 3 bases, with 10 bases between.

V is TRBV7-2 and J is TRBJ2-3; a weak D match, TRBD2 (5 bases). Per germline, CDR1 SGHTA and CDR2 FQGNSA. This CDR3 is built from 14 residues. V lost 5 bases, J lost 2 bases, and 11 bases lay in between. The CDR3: CASSLSVATDTQYF. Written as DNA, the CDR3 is TGTGCCAGCAGCCTTAGCGTCGCCACAGATACGCAGTATTTT.

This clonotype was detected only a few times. The CDR3 nucleotides are TGTGCCAGCAGCGCGACAGGGGAAAATCAGCCCCAGCATTTT. This translates into CASSATGENQPQHF. V is TRBV21-1 and J is TRBJ1-5; TRBD1 is taken as the D call from the table, unchecked against the DNA. TRBV21-1 is labeled a pseudogene. The CDR3 is 14 amino acids.

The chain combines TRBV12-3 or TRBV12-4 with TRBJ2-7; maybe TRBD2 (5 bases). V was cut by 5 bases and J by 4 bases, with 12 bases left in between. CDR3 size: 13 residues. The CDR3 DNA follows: TGTGCCAGCAGTCGAGGGCCTAGGTACGAGCAGTACTTC. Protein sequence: CASSRGPRYEQYF.